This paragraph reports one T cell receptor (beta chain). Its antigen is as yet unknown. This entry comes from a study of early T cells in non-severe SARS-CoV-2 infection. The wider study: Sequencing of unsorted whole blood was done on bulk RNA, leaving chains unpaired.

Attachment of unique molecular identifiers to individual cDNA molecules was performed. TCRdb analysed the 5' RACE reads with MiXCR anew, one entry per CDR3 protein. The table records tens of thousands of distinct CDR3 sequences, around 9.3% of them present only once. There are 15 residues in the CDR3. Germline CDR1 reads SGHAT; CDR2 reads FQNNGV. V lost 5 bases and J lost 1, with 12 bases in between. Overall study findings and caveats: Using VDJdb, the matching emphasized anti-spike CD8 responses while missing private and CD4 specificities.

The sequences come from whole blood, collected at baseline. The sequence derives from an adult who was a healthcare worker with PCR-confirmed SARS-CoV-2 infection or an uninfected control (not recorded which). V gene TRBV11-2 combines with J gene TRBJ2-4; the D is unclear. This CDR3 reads CASSPSGVAKNIQYF. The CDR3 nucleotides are TGTGCCAGCAGCCCTTCTGGGGTGGCCAAAAACATTCAGTACTTC.